This T cell receptor beta chain comes out of a study of CD8 T cells in Susac syndrome. About 0.45 to 1 ug RNA was reverse transcribed with random hexamers. The CDR3 of TCR beta was amplified by immunoSEQ multiplex PCR across 54 Vbeta and 13 Jbeta. TCRdb re-called the immunoSEQ multiplex PCR reads through MiXCR, storing one row per CDR3 protein. Among roughly 200,000 distinct CDR3 sequences listed, around 93% were seen once. The receptor was isolated from a human donor in good health. Sequencing was carried out using CD4+ T cells from PBMCs.

CDR3: CAISDAGDSTEAFF. CDR3 nucleotide sequence: TGTGCCATCAGTGACGCAGGGGACAGTACTGAAGCTTTCTTT. The chain links TRBV10-3 to TRBJ1-1; 7 positions agree with TRBD1. Per the germline V gene, CDR1 is ENHRY and CDR2 is SYGVKD. V lost 3 bases to trimming and J lost 5 bases; unmatched junction nucleotides: 6. The CDR3 consists of 14 residues.